The clone carrying this TCR beta chain was found many times. This record belongs to a study of molecular identifiers for immune sequencing clone quantification. Each CDR3 protein is one row after TCRdb ran MiXCR on the PCR reads. The sample contains 35,000 or so distinct CDR3 sequences, 15% to 20% of which appear only once. Per the germline V gene, CDR1 is MNHEY and CDR2 is SMNVEV (reference sequence). The ends were cut back, 10 bases at V and 3 bases at J, with 16 bases in the middle. CDR3 size: 14 residues. This TCR derives from a human donor in good health. Some libraries in this study had Jurkat cell RNA spiked in. What was sequenced was naive CD8+ T cells from blood, with Jurkat cell RNA spiked in. The subset was: FACS-sorted CD8+CD4-CCR7+CD45RA+ naive T cells. The J gene is TRBJ1-5, the V gene TRBV27; perhaps TRBD1 as D (5 bases). The CDR3 reads CATSQGPNNQPQHF. CDR3 in DNA: TGTGCCACCTCCCAGGGCCCGAACAATCAGCCCCAGCATTTT.